This T cell receptor (beta chain) was observed in a study of T cell responses to AZD1222 COVID-19 vaccine (dated by TCRdb to the early 2020s). With regard to the full study: A total of over 230 trial participants underwent TCR sequencing, of whom nearly 210 had received two doses of AZD1222 and around 25 had received two doses of the MenACWY control vaccine. Trial participants were enrolled into age subgroups of 18-55, 56-69 and 70-plus years, which contained approximately 150, 28 and 58 TCR-sequenced participants, respectively. Overall study outcomes, separate from this receptor: Reportedly, almost half of the unique spike-specific TCRs recognized epitopes lying outside the regions that are mutated in the B.1.351 and B.1.1.7 variants. Because no samples from the day 14 peak response were available, repertoires could be characterized only after the peak T cell response. Spike-specific TCR breadth and depth rose significantly after two AZD1222 doses compared with day 0 and with MenACWY recipients. Participants were mostly white British, with more females than males. The authors suggested clonal diversity may have been underestimated. The 56-69-year group was small, and its depth increase did not reach significance, likely because of low power. The vaccine-associated CD4 TCRs covered the entire spike protein, and the dominant responses fell in regions 160-218 and 743-854. Conclusions about previously exposed vaccinees were limited because only six AZD1222 recipients were SARS-CoV-2 seropositive at baseline.

A word on this clone: What antigen it recognizes has not been identified. No base quality information exists; no much larger clone differs at one position.

Trimming accounts for 4 bases at V and 4 bases at J, while the number of junction bases matched to no gene is 9. Based on the germline V gene, the CDR1 and CDR2 sequences are SGHRS and YFSETQ. Taken from cysteine to phenylalanine, the CDR3 has 15 residues. This entry keeps only the CDR3 DNA: 45 bases, framed from base 1. The CDR3 regions of human TCRbeta chains were analyzed by immunosequencing. The paper's processing steps were these. TCRs in the repertoires were matched against a reference library of SARS-CoV-2-specific TCRs that had been generated with the MIRA antigen-specificity platform. Breadth was defined as the fraction of unique TCRs that were SARS-CoV-2-associated, and depth was defined as the fraction of total T cells that were SARS-CoV-2-associated. Each spike-specific TCR was assigned to its reactive spike region and to a CD4 or CD8 class using the MIRA data. Log10-transformed breadth and depth values were compared by one-way ANOVA with Sidak's multiple comparisons tests. TCRdb's version of the immuneACCESS table is confined to in-frame rearrangements and falls short of the full clone set. An unresolved V gene accounts for under half of the shortfall where checked; the remainder is of unknown origin. V and J calls and clone size are those listed in that table; D and trimming were worked out from the DNA. The sample table shows approximately 140,000 clones, and more than 90% are seen once. The top ten constitute around 1.1% of the sample.

Per the publication, the time point label means: about 28 days (+/-7) after the second vaccine dose. Because spike-specific TCR depth and breadth did not differ between the two schedules, AZD1222 recipients who got a second dose at roughly 4 weeks were pooled with those who got a second dose at roughly 12 weeks. Vaccinee samples came from UK trials COV001 and COV002, including a single-blind randomized controlled phase 2/3 trial of AZD1222 (ChAdOx1 nCoV-19) in healthy adults. For TCRbeta chain sequencing, PBMC samples from trial participants were taken at day 0 and at day 28 after the second dose.

The receptor was isolated from an adult who received the AZD1222 COVID-19 vaccine. Material: peripheral blood, obtained 28 days after the second AZD1222 dose. The chain couples TRBV5-1 to TRBJ1-2; TRBD1 lines up with 8 middle nucleotides. CDR3 reads: CASSERTGKAYGYTF. At the DNA level, the sequence is TGCGCCAGCAGCGAGCGGACAGGGAAGGCCTATGGCTACACCTTC.